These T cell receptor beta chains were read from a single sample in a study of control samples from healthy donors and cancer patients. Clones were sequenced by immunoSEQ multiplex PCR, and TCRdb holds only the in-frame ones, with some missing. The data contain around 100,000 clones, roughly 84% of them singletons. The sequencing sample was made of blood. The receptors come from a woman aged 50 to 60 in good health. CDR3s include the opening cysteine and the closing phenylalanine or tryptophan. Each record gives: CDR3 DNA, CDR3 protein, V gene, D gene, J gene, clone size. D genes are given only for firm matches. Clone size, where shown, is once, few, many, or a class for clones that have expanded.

TGCGCCAGCAGCCAAGACCGGATCAATGAGCAGTTCTTC,CASSQDRINEQFF,TRBV4-1,.,TRBJ2-1,.
TGTGCCAGCAGTTCGAACAGCAGGGGGCAGGAAGCTTTCTTT,CASSSNSRGQEAFF,TRBV27,TRBD1,TRBJ1-1,once
TGTGCCAGCCTCTCGTGGAGGGGGACCGGGGAGCTGTTTTTT,CASLSWRGTGELFF,TRBV19,.,TRBJ2-2,.
TGTGCCAGCAGTGACTCGAGGGGCTATGGCTACACCTTC,CASSDSRGYGYTF,TRBV6-4,.,TRBJ1-2,.
TGTGCCAGCAGTTACCGGGGACAGTGGAGCGGCTACACCTTC,CASSYRGQWSGYTF,TRBV6-5,TRBD1,TRBJ1-2,few
TGTGCCAGCAGCTCGGGGCAGGGGGCTGCAGAGACCCAGTACTTC,CASSSGQGAAETQYF,TRBV5-4,TRBD1,TRBJ2-5,.
TGCAGTGCTAGTGTTGTAGCGGGGTCCAGCAATGAGCAGTTCTTC,CSASVVAGSSNEQFF,TRBV20-1,TRBD2,TRBJ2-1,.
TGTGCCAGCAGACCCGACAGGGGTCTATCAGATACGCAGTATTTT,CASRPDRGLSDTQYF,TRBV6-5,TRBD1,TRBJ2-3,.
TGTGCCAGCAGGAACGACAGGGCGAACACTGAAGCTTTCTTT,CASRNDRANTEAFF,TRBV2,TRBD1,TRBJ1-1,.
TGTGCCATCAGTGAGCGGGAAGGGAGAACTGAAGCTTTCTTT,CAISEREGRTEAFF,TRBV10-3,.,TRBJ1-1,.
TGTGCCAGTAGGATCCAGGGGAGCACAGATACGCAGTATTTT,CASRIQGSTDTQYF,TRBV19,.,TRBJ2-3,.
TGTGCCAGCAGCTTAAGAGCCAATAATGAAAAACTGTTTTTT,CASSLRANNEKLFF,TRBV7-9,.,TRBJ1-4,.
TGTGCCAGCAGTCCTACCGGGGAGCTGTTTTTT,CASSPTGELFF,TRBV7-2,.,TRBJ2-2,.
TGTGCCAGTATGGGACAGCTCTACGAGCAGTACTTC,CASMGQLYEQYF,TRBV19,TRBD1,TRBJ2-7,once
TGTGCCAGCAGTCGAGTTCTTGGAGATACGCAGTATTTT,CASSRVLGDTQYF,TRBV12-3/TRBV12-4,.,TRBJ2-3,.
TGTGCCAGCAGCTTGGACCAAGTGAACACTGAAGCTTTCTTT,CASSLDQVNTEAFF,TRBV5-8,.,TRBJ1-1,.
TGTGCCACCAGTGATCCTTGGGTCCTGAAAGAGACCCAGTACTTC,CATSDPWVLKETQYF,TRBV24-1,.,TRBJ2-5,.
TGTGCCAGCAGCCCGCGGGGACAGGGAGCCTATGGCTACACCTTC,CASSPRGQGAYGYTF,TRBV5-5,TRBD1,TRBJ1-2,.
TGTGCCAGCAGCTTAAAGGACAGGGGAGATACGCAGTATTTT,CASSLKDRGDTQYF,TRBV13,TRBD1,TRBJ2-3,.
TGTGCCAGCAGCTTGTTGTTCCAGGGGCGGGATACGCAGTATTTT,CASSLLFQGRDTQYF,TRBV5-6,.,TRBJ2-3,.
TGTGCCAGCAGTGTAGCGGCCACAGATACGCAGTATTTT,CASSVAATDTQYF,TRBV6-1,.,TRBJ2-3,.
TGTGCCAGTAGCTACTTCCTCCCACCAGATACGCAGTATTTT,CASSYFLPPDTQYF,TRBV19,.,TRBJ2-3,.
TGCAGCGTTGAAACAGAGTCCTACAATGAGCAGTTCTTC,CSVETESYNEQFF,TRBV29-1,.,TRBJ2-1,few
TGTGCCAGCAGCTCCCTGGGCGGGGGAAACTATGGCTACACCTTC,CASSSLGGGNYGYTF,TRBV7-8,.,TRBJ1-2,.
TGTGCCAGCAGCCCGACCCACCCGGGACAGGGATGGACTGAAGCTTTCTTT,CASSPTHPGQGWTEAFF,TRBV7-8,TRBD1,TRBJ1-1,.
TGTGCCAGCAGTTTTGGGCTAGCCGGGGAGCTGTTTTTT,CASSFGLAGELFF,TRBV12-3/TRBV12-4,.,TRBJ2-2,.
TGTGCCAGCAGCCAAGATTTAGTATTTGAAGCTTTCTTT,CASSQDLVFEAFF,TRBV3-1/TRBV3-2,.,TRBJ1-1,.
TGTGCCAGCAGTTACGAAGGGGCCTACACAGATACGCAGTATTTT,CASSYEGAYTDTQYF,TRBV6-5,.,TRBJ2-3,.
TGTGCCAGCAGCCTTGACAACTATGGCTACACCTTC,CASSLDNYGYTF,TRBV3-1/TRBV3-2,.,TRBJ1-2,once
TGTGCCAGCTCCCCGCTTTTGACTGGGACAGGCTCCTACGAGCAGTACTTC,CASSPLLTGTGSYEQYF,TRBV18,TRBD1,TRBJ2-7,.
TGCGCCAGCGGACAGGCAACCCTCTCTGGGGCCAACGTCCTGACTTTC,CASGQATLSGANVLTF,TRBV5-1,TRBD1,TRBJ2-6,few
TGTGCCAGCAGCCCGTATGCTGGGGGGTTGACTGAAGCTTTCTTT,CASSPYAGGLTEAFF,TRBV14,.,TRBJ1-1,.
TGCGCCAGCAGCCAAGATTTCTCGTTACAACCGTCCACAGATACGCAGTATTTT,CASSQDFSLQPSTDTQYF,TRBV4-1,.,TRBJ2-3,.
TGTGCCAGCAGCGAGGACAGGGGTATAGATACGCAGTATTTT,CASSEDRGIDTQYF,TRBV9,TRBD1,TRBJ2-3,.
TGCGCCAGCAGCGCCGGACATTCTCAAGAGACCCAGTACTTC,CASSAGHSQETQYF,TRBV4-3,.,TRBJ2-5,once
TGTGCCAGCAGCGCCGGGACAGCAAACAATGAGCAGTTCTTC,CASSAGTANNEQFF,TRBV7-8,TRBD1,TRBJ2-1,.
TGTGCCAGCCGAGGGGGGAACTCACCCCTCCACTTT,CASRGGNSPLHF,TRBV27,.,TRBJ1-6,.
TGTGCCAGCAGCGCCTTGGTGGGGCCCGAGCAGTACTTC,CASSALVGPEQYF,TRBV5-6,.,TRBJ2-7,.
TGTTTCCAGTCGCCGGTCACACGGGATTCACCCCTCCACTTT,CFQSPVTRDSPLHF,TRBV7-3,.,TRBJ1-6,.
TGTGCCAGTAGTATTCAGGGACAGGGCCCCTACGAGCAGTACTTC,CASSIQGQGPYEQYF,TRBV19,TRBD1,TRBJ2-7,.
TGTGCCAGCAGCACTACCTCCACAGATACGCAGTATTTT,CASSTTSTDTQYF,TRBV7-3,.,TRBJ2-3,.
TGTGCCAGCAGACCTGGGACCGGACAGCGCCTTTTACCCTCTGGAAACACCATATATTTT,CASRPGTGQRLLPSGNTIYF,TRBV6-2/TRBV6-3,.,TRBJ1-3,few